The sequence of this T cell receptor (beta chain) was determined in a study of cytomegalovirus exposure and HLA in healthy donors. General observations from the study: A later analysis found first-cohort TCR clusters tended to co-occur in the 90 to 150 validation repertoires.

V was trimmed by 2 bases and J by 5 bases, leaving 17 bases between them. CDR1 and CDR2 (germline): SNHLY, FYNNEI. The CDR3 contains 16 residues. Generated by immunoSEQ multiplex PCR, the TCRdb table keeps only in-frame clones and is missing some. The sample lists some 220,000 clones; about nine tenths were seen once. Comment on this clone: Its target is unknown.

This rearrangement joins TRBV2 to TRBJ2-3; a weak D match, TRBD1 (5 bases). The TCR originated in a woman aged 18-29 years in good health and CMV-seronegative. Source material: PBMCs. The CDR3 nucleotides are TGTGCCAGCAGTGAATGGACGCAAGACACAGGAGATACGCAGTATTTT. Its translation is CASSEWTQDTGDTQYF.